These 17 T cell receptor beta chains share one sample of origin, sequenced in a study of shared clonotypes between healthy human individuals. Assay: immunoSEQ multiplex PCR; the TCRdb copy retains only in-frame clones and omits some. Of 1,500,000 or so clones in the sample, more than 95% are singletons; the top ten hold roughly 1.2%. Sample: naive CD4+ T cells sorted from blood. As to subset: CD45RA+ positively selected. The receptors shown here come from a young man in good health.

The rearrangement links TRBV27 to TRBJ2-5, with TRBD2 identical over 8 bases. This CDR3 is built from 19 residues. The ends lost 7 bases at V and 1 base at J; junction bases unmatched: 20. CDR1 MNHEY and CDR2 SMNVEV come from the germline V gene (reference sequence). CDR3 sequence (DNA): TGTGCCAGCATTACCCCGACTGGGCGGGAGGACCAGGGCCAAGAGACCCAGTACTTC. This encodes CASITPTGREDQGQETQYF.

This clone showed up just once. V gene TRBV6-6 combines with J gene TRBJ2-1; D is unclear. The CDR3 extends over 13 amino acids. Trimming left V 2 bases short and J 6 bases short, with 8 bases between. Germline V gene data show CDR1 as MNHNY and CDR2 as SVGAGI (reference sequence). The CDR3 nucleotides are TGTGCCAGCAGTTACGTGGTGGGCAATGAGCAGTTCTTC. Its translation: CASSYVVGNEQFF.

V usage is TRBV11-2 and J usage is TRBJ2-7; D gene uncertain. Germline values: CDR1 SGHAT, CDR2 FQNNGV. With 6 bases removed from V and 9 bases from J, the gap between germline ends came to 15 bases. This CDR3 has 12 residues. The CDR3 nucleotides are TGTGCCAGCAGACTAACAGCTTCCCGGCAGTACTTC. Its protein is CASRLTASRQYF.

This clone was seen more than once but under ten times. The chain combines TRBV5-1 with TRBJ1-1, with unresolved D. This CDR3 is 14 amino acids long. Between the trimmed V and J ends, which lost 2 bases and 5 bases, there was a span of 13 bases. Germline lookup yields CDR1 SGHRS and CDR2 YFSETQ. CDR3 DNA sequence: TGCGCCAGCAGCTTACAGAATGTAGAAACTGAAGCTTTCTTT. Amino acid sequence: CASSLQNVETEAFF.

The chain recombines TRBV4-1 with TRBJ2-3; 11 nucleotides align to TRBD2. Germline lookup yields CDR1 MGHRA and CDR2 YSYEKL. V dropped 4 bases and J dropped 5; count of bases not matched to a gene: 8. The CDR3 is 16 residues long. In DNA form, the CDR3 reads TGCGCCAGCAGCCTTCAGACTAGCGGGGTACAAGATACGCAGTATTTT. Translation: CASSLQTSGVQDTQYF.

This clone occurred once. This chain joins TRBV10-3 and TRBJ2-7; D is ambiguous. The V and J ends lost 0 bases and 6 bases respectively, with 12 bases between them. The CDR3 loop spans 14 amino acids. Germline lookup yields CDR1 ENHRY and CDR2 SYGVKD. CDR3 residues: CAISESAYGGEQYF. Here the CDR3 DNA reads TGTGCCATCAGTGAGTCCGCATATGGTGGCGAGCAGTACTTC.

The rearrangement uses TRBV9 and TRBJ2-2, with TRBD2 matching over 11 bases. V dropped 2 bases and J dropped 6; count of bases not matched to a gene: 3. CDR1 is SGDLS, CDR2 YYNGEE, per germline. CDR3 size: 15 residues. The chain's CDR3 is CASSVTSGVAGELFF. Here the CDR3 DNA reads TGTGCCAGCAGCGTGACTAGCGGGGTGGCCGGGGAGCTGTTTTTT.

As concerns this clone: Distinct nucleotide sequences in the sample also encode this CDR3. The chain has TRBV10-3 and TRBJ2-2; D unclear. Germline lookup yields CDR1 ENHRY and CDR2 SYGVKD. Trimming shortened V by 0 bases and J by 5 bases, and 4 bases separated the two germline ends. CDR3 length equals 13 residues. The CDR3, as DNA: TGTGCCATCAGTGAGTCAGGGACCGGGGAGCTGTTTTTT. It is translated as CAISESGTGELFF.

The chain is built from TRBV18 and TRBJ1-1; D is possibly TRBD1 (6 bases). The germline gives CDR1 KGHSH, CDR2 LQKENI. The CDR3 contains 11 residues. V gave up 3 bases and J gave up 10 bases, with 9 bases separating them. In nucleotides, the CDR3 is TGTGCCAGCTCACCGAGGGGGAGAGCTTTCTTT. It codes for CASSPRGRAFF.

The V gene is TRBV19, the J gene TRBJ1-5, with D perhaps matching TRBD1 (6 bases). V was shortened by 8 bases and J by 6 bases, with 20 bases between the two germline ends. The CDR3 length is 15 residues. Germline-derived CDR1 and CDR2 are LNHDA and SQIVND (reference sequence). This chain's CDR3 is CASRAPGARFQPQHF. The CDR3, as DNA: TGTGCCAGTCGTGCCCCGGGGGCTCGGTTTCAGCCCCAGCATTTT. The full variable domain, in which reference TRBV19 and TRBJ1-5 provide the parts outside the CDR3, is DGGITQSPKYLFRKEGQNVTLSCEQNLNHDAMYWYRQDPGQGLRLIYYSQIVNDFQKGDIAEGYSVSREKKESFPLTVTSAQKNPTAFYLCASRAPGARFQPQHFGDGTRLSIL.

A word on this clone: This same CDR3 is encoded by further DNA sequences in the sample. The chain is built from TRBV9 and TRBJ2-5, with a possible D match to TRBD1 (5 bases). Trimming removed 0 bases from V and 5 bases from J, with 11 bases in between. Germline V gene lookup returns CDR1 SGDLS and CDR2 YYNGEE. The CDR3 covers 14 residues. This CDR3 is CASSVGRGGETQYF. Written as DNA, the CDR3 is TGTGCCAGCAGCGTAGGTAGGGGTGGTGAGACCCAGTACTTC. The whole variable domain, filled in from reference TRBV9 and TRBJ2-5, reads DSGVTQTPKHLITATGQRVTLRCSPRSGDLSVYWYQQSLDQGLQFLIQYYNGEERAKGNILERFSAQQFPDLHSELNLSSLELGDSALYFCASSVGRGGETQYFGPGTRLLVL.

The chain carries TRBV18 and TRBJ2-1; TRBD1 might be the D (6 bases). Germline V gene data show CDR1 as KGHSH and CDR2 as LQKENI. The CDR3 extends over 15 amino acids. Trimming took off 2 bases at V and 5 bases at J, with 13 bases between the two ends. DNA for the CDR3: TGTGCCAGCTCACCAATTGGGGGCGCCCACAATGAGCAGTTCTTC. Translation: CASSPIGGAHNEQFF.

The V and J genes are TRBV19 and TRBJ2-7; tentatively, D is TRBD1 or TRBD2 (5 bases each). Germline CDR1 and CDR2: LNHDA and SQIVND (reference sequence). This CDR3 has 13 amino acids. V shed 5 bases and J shed 0 bases, with 8 bases lying between them. CDR3 in DNA: TGTGCCAGTAGTCTTGGGGGCTCCTACGAGCAGTACTTC. It yields the protein CASSLGGSYEQYF.

V usage is TRBV2 and J usage is TRBJ1-1; D might be TRBD1 (5 bases). Germline CDR1 reads SNHLY; CDR2 reads FYNNEI. Trimming pared 5 bases from V and 5 bases from J, leaving 15 bases between. The CDR3 is 14 residues long. In DNA form, the CDR3 reads TGTGCCAGCAGTTTACTCACCAGGGATACTGAAGCTTTCTTT. Amino acid sequence: CASSLLTRDTEAFF.

V usage is TRBV14 and J usage is TRBJ2-1; D is ambiguous. The V gene lost 1 base and the J gene lost 7 bases, with 17 bases spanning the gap. The CDR3 consists of 16 residues. CDR1 and CDR2 from the germline V gene are SGHDN and FVKESK. DNA of the CDR3: TGTGCCAGCAGCCAAGTGAATTTCGCTTGGAATAATGAGCAGTTCTTC. It specifies CASSQVNFAWNNEQFF.

The chain has TRBV7-8 and TRBJ1-1, with D unresolved. This CDR3 is 15 amino acids long. V lost 3 bases to trimming and J lost 4 bases, with 15 bases between them. Germline lookup yields CDR1 SGHVS and CDR2 FQNEAQ. The CDR3 sequence: CASSLAGPPSTEAFF. As DNA, the CDR3 is TGTGCCAGCAGCTTGGCTGGCCCACCCTCCACTGAAGCTTTCTTT.

This clone was seen only once. The DNA is left out, because the CDR3 cannot be placed on it with certainty; the CDR3 is given as TCRdb lists it. The rearrangement links TRBV28 to TRBJ2-5; no DNA check was done on the table's D call, TRBD2. The CDR3 is made up of 12 amino acids, end residues included. Germline values: CDR1 MDHEN, CDR2 SYDVKM. The CDR3 loop is CASSTSGETQYF.